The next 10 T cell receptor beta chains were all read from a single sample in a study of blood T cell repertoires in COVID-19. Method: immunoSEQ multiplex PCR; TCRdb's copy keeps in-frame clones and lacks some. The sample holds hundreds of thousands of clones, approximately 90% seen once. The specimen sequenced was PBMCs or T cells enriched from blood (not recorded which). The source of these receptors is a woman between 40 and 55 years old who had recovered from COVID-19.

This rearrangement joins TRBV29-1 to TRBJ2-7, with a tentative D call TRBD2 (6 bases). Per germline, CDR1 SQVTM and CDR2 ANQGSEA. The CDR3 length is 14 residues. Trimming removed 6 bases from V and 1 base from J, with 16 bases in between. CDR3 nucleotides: TGCAGCGTCCTGTCGCGGGATTTTTCCTACGAGCAGTACTTC. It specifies CSVLSRDFSYEQYF.

The CDR3 spells CASSQGAQGLSGNTIYF. CDR3 nucleotide sequence: TGCGCCAGCAGCCAAGGGGCCCAGGGTCTCTCTGGAAACACCATATATTTT. The chain uses TRBV4-3 and TRBJ1-3, with a possible D match to TRBD1 (5 bases). The CDR3 has 17 residues. Germline-derived CDR1 and CDR2 are LGHNA and YSLEER. V was trimmed by 1 base and J by 0 bases, leaving 13 bases between them.

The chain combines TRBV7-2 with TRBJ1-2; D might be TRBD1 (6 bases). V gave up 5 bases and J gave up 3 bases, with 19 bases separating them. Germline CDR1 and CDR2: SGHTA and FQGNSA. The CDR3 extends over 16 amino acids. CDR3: CASSQFAGGRDYGYTF. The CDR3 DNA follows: TGTGCCAGCAGCCAGTTTGCGGGGGGCAGGGACTATGGCTACACCTTC.

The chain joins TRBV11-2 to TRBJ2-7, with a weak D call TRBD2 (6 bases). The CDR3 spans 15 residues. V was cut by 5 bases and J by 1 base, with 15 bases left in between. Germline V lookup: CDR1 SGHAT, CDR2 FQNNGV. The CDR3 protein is CASSNGGIGSYEQYF. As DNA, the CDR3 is TGTGCCAGCAGCAATGGGGGGATAGGATCCTACGAGCAGTACTTC.

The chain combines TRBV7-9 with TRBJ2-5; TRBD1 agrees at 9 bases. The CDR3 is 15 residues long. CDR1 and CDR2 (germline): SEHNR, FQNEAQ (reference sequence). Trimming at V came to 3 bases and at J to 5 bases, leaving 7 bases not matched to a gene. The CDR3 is CASSFYRGLTETQYF. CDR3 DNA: TGTGCCAGCAGCTTTTACAGGGGGCTGACGGAGACCCAGTACTTC.

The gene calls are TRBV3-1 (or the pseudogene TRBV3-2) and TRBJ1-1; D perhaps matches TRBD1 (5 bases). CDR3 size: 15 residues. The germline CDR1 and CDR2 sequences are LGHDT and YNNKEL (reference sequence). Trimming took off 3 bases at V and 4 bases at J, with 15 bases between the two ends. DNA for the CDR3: TGTGCCAGCAGCCAGTCCCCAGCCGGGGGCACTGAAGCTTTCTTT. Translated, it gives CASSQSPAGGTEAFF.

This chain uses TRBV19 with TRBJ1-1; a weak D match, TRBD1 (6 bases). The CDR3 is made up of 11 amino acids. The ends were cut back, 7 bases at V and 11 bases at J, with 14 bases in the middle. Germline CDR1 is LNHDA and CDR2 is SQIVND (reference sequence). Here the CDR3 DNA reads TGTGCCAGTATCCAACAGGGCTGGGCTTTCTTT. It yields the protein CASIQQGWAFF.

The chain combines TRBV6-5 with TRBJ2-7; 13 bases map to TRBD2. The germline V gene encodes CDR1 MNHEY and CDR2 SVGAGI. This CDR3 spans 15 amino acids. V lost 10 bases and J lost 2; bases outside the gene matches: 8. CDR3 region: CATVHGTSGTYEQYF. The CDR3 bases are TGTGCCACCGTCCACGGGACTAGCGGGACCTACGAGCAGTACTTC.

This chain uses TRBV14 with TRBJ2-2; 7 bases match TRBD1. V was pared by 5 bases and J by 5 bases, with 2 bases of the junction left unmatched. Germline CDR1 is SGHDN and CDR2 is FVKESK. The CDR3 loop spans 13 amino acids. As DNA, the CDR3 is TGTGCCAGCAGCGTACAGGGGACCGGGGAGCTGTTTTTT. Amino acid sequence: CASSVQGTGELFF.

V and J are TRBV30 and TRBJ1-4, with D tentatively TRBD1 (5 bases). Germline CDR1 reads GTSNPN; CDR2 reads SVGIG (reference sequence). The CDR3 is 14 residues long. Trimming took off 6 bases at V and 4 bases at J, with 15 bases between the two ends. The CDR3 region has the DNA TGTGCCTGTGAAGGGGTGGAGAATAATGAAAAACTGTTTTTT. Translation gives CACEGVENNEKLFF.